The 21 T cell receptor beta chains reported below all come from one sample, sequenced in a study of cytomegalovirus exposure and HLA in healthy donors. Primers included in the PCR were 60 Vbeta and 13 Jbeta primers. Repertoires were generated with immunoSEQ multiplex PCR, while TCRdb's copy carries only in-frame clones and drops some. The sample features 200,000 to 250,000 clones, with around 1.1% in its top ten. The sequencing sample was made of PBMCs. Receptors were obtained from a girl aged 2-10 years in good health and CMV-seropositive.

This chain connects TRBV6-6 to TRBJ2-1; D is perhaps TRBD1 (5 bases). The CDR3 runs to 14 residues. Per germline, CDR1 MNHNY and CDR2 SVGAGI (reference sequence). Deletions cut 3 bases from V and 10 bases from J, with 16 bases between. The DNA of the CDR3 is TGTGCCAGCAGTTATTCCCAGCACCAGGGCGAGCAGTTCTTC. Encoded protein: CASSYSQHQGEQFF.

V and J are TRBV5-1 and TRBJ2-7; D perhaps matches TRBD1 (6 bases). This CDR3 comprises 14 residues. Germline V lookup: CDR1 SGHRS, CDR2 YFSETQ. V lost 4 bases, J lost 5 bases, and 16 bases lay in between. In DNA, the CDR3 is TGCGCCAGCAGCGCCGTGGGACAAGCCCACGAGCAGTACTTC. The encoded protein is CASSAVGQAHEQYF.

The chain links TRBV2 to TRBJ1-5; TRBD1 might be the D (5 bases). CDR1 SNHLY and CDR2 FYNNEI come from the germline V gene. The ends were cut back, 3 bases at V and 7 bases at J, with 7 bases in the middle. This CDR3 contains 12 residues. CDR3 nucleotide sequence: TGTGCCAGCAGTGAGGCAGGGCAGCCCCAGCATTTT. Its protein product is CASSEAGQPQHF.

The V gene is TRBV30, the J gene TRBJ2-3; D is unresolved. Germline-derived CDR1 and CDR2 are GTSNPN and SVGIG (reference sequence). This CDR3 contains 13 residues. The V and J ends lost 0 bases and 4 bases respectively, with 8 bases between them. For the CDR3, the DNA is TGTGCCTGGAGTGTGGTAGTGTCAGATACGCAGTATTTT. This translates into CAWSVVVSDTQYF.

The chain employs TRBV28 and TRBJ1-1; TRBD1 matches 9 bases. The length of the CDR3 is 14 residues. V trimming: 6 bases; J trimming: 7 bases; junction bases outside the gene matches: 9. Germline V gene lookup returns CDR1 MDHEN and CDR2 SYDVKM. The CDR3 bases are TGTGCCAGCAGAGGTGGACAGGGGTTAGATGAAGCTTTCTTT. Translated: CASRGGQGLDEAFF.

This rearrangement joins TRBV11-3 to TRBJ1-5; D ambiguous. This CDR3 comprises 12 residues. Germline V gives CDR1 SGHNT, CDR2 YENEEA. Trimming took 2 bases from V and 7 from J, leaving 6 bases between them. The CDR3 region has the DNA TGTGCCAGCAGCTTAACAGTGCAGCCCCAGCATTTT. As protein: CASSLTVQPQHF. The complete variable domain, with remaining parts taken from reference TRBV11-3 and TRBJ1-5, reads EAGVVQSPRYKIIEKKQPVAFWCNPISGHNTLYWYLQNLGQGPELLIRYENEEAVDDSQLPKDRFSAERLKGVDSTLKIQPAELGDSAVYLCASSLTVQPQHFGDGTRLSIL.

This rearrangement joins TRBV28 to TRBJ1-2, with 7 bases that match TRBD1. CDR1 is MDHEN and CDR2 is SYDVKM in the germline V gene. Germline trimming cut 6 bases from V and 8 bases from J; bases unmatched to any gene: 9. The CDR3 is 13 amino acids. CDR3: CASRRAQGGGYTF. In DNA form, the CDR3 reads TGTGCCAGCAGACGTGCCCAGGGGGGCGGCTACACCTTC.

The rearrangement links TRBV5-4 to TRBJ2-5, with D possibly being TRBD1 (6 bases). The end of the DNA fits TRBJ2-7 better, so the J call may be wrong. Germline V gene lookup returns CDR1 SGHNT and CDR2 YYREEE (reference sequence). The CDR3 is made up of 19 amino acids. Here the CDR3 DNA reads TGTGCCAGCAGCTTGGTAGCCCTGAAATCCTTTGGGGGACAAAGCGAGCAGTACTTC. Translation gives CASSLVALKSFGGQSEQYF.

The CDR3 spells CASVTGADIQYF. The CDR3 DNA reads as TGTGCCAGCGTGACAGGGGCGGACATTCAGTACTTC. This sequence joins TRBV6-1 and TRBJ2-4, with 8 bases lining up with TRBD1. Per the germline V gene, CDR1 is MNHNS and CDR2 is SASEGT. V lost 8 bases to trimming and J lost 8 bases; unmatched junction nucleotides: 5. This CDR3 region has 12 residues.

The chain combines TRBV30 with TRBJ1-2; D unresolved. Germline values: CDR1 GTSNPN, CDR2 SVGIG (reference sequence). This CDR3 has 12 residues. V lost 2 bases and J 1 base, leaving 5 bases between the germline ends. CDR3 nucleotide sequence: TGTGCCTGGAGTCGGGATAACTATGGCTACACCTTC. Protein sequence: CAWSRDNYGYTF.

The gene calls are TRBV18 and TRBJ2-2, with TRBD2 matching over 7 bases. The CDR3 runs 16 residues. Germline CDR1 KGHSH, CDR2 LQKENI. The J segment lost 0 bases and the V segment lost 6 bases, leaving 7 bases of the junction unmatched. The DNA of the CDR3 is TGTGCCAGCTCCCCCCTTCGGGGGGCGAACACCGGGGAGCTGTTTTTT. Translated: CASSPLRGANTGELFF.

V and J are TRBV27 and TRBJ2-7; D may be TRBD1 (6 bases). Looked up from germline, CDR1 is MNHEY and CDR2 is SMNVEV (reference sequence). This CDR3 has 12 residues. The V gene lost 5 bases and the J gene lost 4 bases, with 9 bases spanning the gap. This CDR3 is CASSKTGYEQYF. CDR3 in DNA: TGTGCCAGCAGTAAAACAGGGTACGAGCAGTACTTC.

The chain joins TRBV28 to TRBJ1-5; D not certain. Trimming took off 7 bases at V and 0 bases at J, with 13 bases between the two ends. The CDR3 sequence is 15 residues long. CDR1 MDHEN and CDR2 SYDVKM come from the germline V gene. CDR3 sequence (DNA): TGTGCCAGCAAGCTTCAACCGTATAGCAATCAGCCCCAGCATTTT. Translated: CASKLQPYSNQPQHF.

CDR3: CASTGQGIYEQYF. In DNA form, the CDR3 reads TGTGCCAGCACAGGACAGGGCATCTACGAGCAGTACTTC. The V gene is TRBV2, the J gene TRBJ2-5, with 8 positions matching TRBD1. The tail of the sequence fits TRBJ2-7 better, so the J call may be wrong. Germline V gene sequence: CDR1 SNHLY, CDR2 FYNNEI. The CDR3 length is 13 residues.

The CDR3: CASSYSPRTEAFF. In DNA, the CDR3 is TGTGCCAGCAGTTACTCTCCTCGGACTGAAGCTTTCTTT. The rearrangement links TRBV6-5 to TRBJ1-1; no clear D. Trimming stripped 0 bases from V and 5 bases from J, with 7 bases between. Germline assignment: CDR1 MNHEY and CDR2 SVGAGI. This CDR3 is built from 13 residues.

V is TRBV4-1 and J is TRBJ2-1; D remains ambiguous. V lost 4 bases, J lost 0 bases, and 10 bases lay in between. The CDR3 extends over 15 amino acids. The germline V gene has CDR1 MGHRA and CDR2 YSYEKL. Here the CDR3 DNA reads TGCGCCAGCAGCCCTCATAAGAGCTCCTACAATGAGCAGTTCTTC. This sequence encodes CASSPHKSSYNEQFF.

The chain uses TRBV29-1 and TRBJ2-5, with D hard to call. The DNA end lines up better with TRBJ2-7; the J call may be wrong. Germline values: CDR1 SQVTM, CDR2 ANQGSEA. This CDR3 is built from 16 residues. The CDR3 nucleotides read TGCAGCGTCTCCAGCCGGGTCCGCGTCGGCTCCTACGAGCAGTACTTC. As protein: CSVSSRVRVGSYEQYF.

The chain is built from TRBV28 and TRBJ1-1; a weak D match, TRBD1 (5 bases). The CDR3 is 15 residues long. V lost 6 bases to trimming and J lost 6 bases, with 20 bases between them. Germline lookup yields CDR1 MDHEN and CDR2 SYDVKM. The CDR3 is CASRFSPPRGAEAFF. CDR3 bases: TGTGCCAGCAGATTCTCCCCTCCGCGGGGGGCTGAAGCTTTCTTT.

The chain uses TRBV7-9 and TRBJ1-1, with D maybe TRBD1 (6 bases). The CDR3 contains 16 residues. Trimming removed 2 bases from V and 1 base from J, with 14 bases in between. Looked up from germline, CDR1 is SEHNR and CDR2 is FQNEAQ (reference sequence). The CDR3 DNA is TGTGCCAGCAGCTTATTCGCAGGGGCGGGGAACACTGAAGCTTTCTTT. Protein: CASSLFAGAGNTEAFF.

V gene TRBV27 combines with J gene TRBJ1-5, with 9 positions matching TRBD1. The ends lost 6 bases at V and 7 bases at J; junction bases unmatched: 4. The CDR3 covers 13 residues. Looked up from germline, CDR1 is MNHEY and CDR2 is SMNVEV (reference sequence). The CDR3 reads CASSKTGGQPQHF. The CDR3 nucleotides read TGTGCCAGCAGCAAGACAGGGGGGCAGCCCCAGCATTTT.

This chain connects TRBV27 to TRBJ2-1; D is possibly TRBD2 (6 bases). Germline-derived CDR1 and CDR2 are MNHEY and SMNVEV (reference sequence). V was cut by 5 bases and J by 0 bases, with 14 bases left in between. This CDR3 is built from 16 residues. CDR3 loop: CASSPPGLSSYNEQFF. The DNA of the CDR3 is TGTGCCAGCAGTCCTCCAGGACTAAGCTCCTACAATGAGCAGTTCTTC.